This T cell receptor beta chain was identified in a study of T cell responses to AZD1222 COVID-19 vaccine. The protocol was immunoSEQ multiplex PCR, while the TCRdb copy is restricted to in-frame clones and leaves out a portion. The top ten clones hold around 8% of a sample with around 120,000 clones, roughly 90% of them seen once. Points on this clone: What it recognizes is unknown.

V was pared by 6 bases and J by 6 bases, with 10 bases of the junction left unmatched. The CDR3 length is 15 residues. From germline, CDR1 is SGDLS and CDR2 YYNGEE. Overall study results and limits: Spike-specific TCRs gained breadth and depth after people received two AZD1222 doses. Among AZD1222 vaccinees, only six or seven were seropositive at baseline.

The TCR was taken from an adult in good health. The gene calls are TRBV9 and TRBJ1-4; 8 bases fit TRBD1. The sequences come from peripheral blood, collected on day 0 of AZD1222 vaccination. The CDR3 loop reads CASTKLGQGDEKLFF. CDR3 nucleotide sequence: TGTGCCAGCACAAAGCTCGGACAGGGTGATGAAAAACTGTTTTTT.